The next 5 T cell receptor beta chains were all read from a single sample in a study of CD8 T cells in ankylosing spondylitis. TCRdb fed the 5' RACE reads into MiXCR, producing one record per CDR3 protein. In the table there are around 88,000 distinct CDR3 sequences, 8.5% to 9% of which are singletons. The sequenced sample was blood, either unsorted or a sorted T cell fraction (not recorded which). The receptors come from a male donor with ankylosing spondylitis or in good health (not recorded which).

The table lists this clonotype with many counts. The chain uses TRBV6-1 and TRBJ2-1; 10 nucleotides agree with TRBD2. V was pared by 4 bases and J by 0 bases, with 6 bases of the junction left unmatched. The CDR3 sequence is 17 residues long. Germline assignment: CDR1 MNHNS and CDR2 SASEGT. CDR3 nucleotide sequence: TGTGCCAGCAGTGCCACAAGCGGGGGGGACTCCTACAATGAGCAGTTCTTC. Translating gives CASSATSGGDSYNEQFF.

This clonotype appeared many times. The J gene is TRBJ2-7, the V gene TRBV5-1; possible D gene TRBD1, 6 bases. The CDR3 length is 13 residues. Trimming took 4 bases from V and 6 from J, leaving 14 bases between them. Germline V gene sequence: CDR1 SGHRS, CDR2 YFSETQ. DNA for the CDR3: TGCGCCAGCAGCGATACAGGGTACGGCGAGCAGTACTTC. This sequence encodes CASSDTGYGEQYF.

At least ten counts were recorded for this clonotype. The chain employs TRBV4-1 and TRBJ2-5; D possibly uses TRBD1 or TRBD2 (5 bases each). V lost 0 bases to trimming and J lost 1 base, with 15 bases between them. The CDR3 has 17 residues. Germline V gene data show CDR1 as MGHRA and CDR2 as YSYEKL. The CDR3 coding sequence is TGCGCCAGCAGCCAAGATGTCCCCACGGGGCGCCAAGAGACCCAGTACTTC. It encodes CASSQDVPTGRQETQYF.

In its sample, this clonotype was seen many times. The J gene is TRBJ1-2, the V gene TRBV29-1; the D is unclear. CDR3 length: 13 amino acids. With 4 bases removed from V and 8 bases from J, the gap between germline ends came to 17 bases. CDR1 and CDR2 from the germline V gene are SQVTM and ANQGSEA. The CDR3 DNA reads TGCAGCGTTGGAGAATCTAGGGAGCGGGGCTACACCTTC. This sequence encodes CSVGESRERGYTF. The entire variable domain, with the rest obtained from reference TRBV29-1 and TRBJ1-2, is as follows: SAVISQKPSRDICQRGTSLTIQCQVDSQVTMMFWYRQQPGQSLTLIATANQGSEATYESGFVIDKFPISRPNLTFSTLTVSNMSPEDSSIYLCSVGESRERGYTFGSGTRLTVV.

CDR3 sequence: CASRLRREKLVF. In nucleotides, the CDR3 is TGTGCAAGTCGACTTAGACGTGAAAAACTGGTTTTT. This chain uses TRBV12-2 with TRBJ1-4. TRBV12-2 is a recognized pseudogene. CDR3 length equals 12 residues.